This T cell receptor (beta chain) was retrieved from a study of T cell repertoires in cytomegalovirus infection. For the study at large: Public TCR beta signature analysis indicated the presence of both CMV infection and matching HLA type. Study-level findings and limits: CMV carriers with the relevant HLA were identified by cumulative public TCR beta family frequency. Ex vivo, HLA-C-restricted CMV-specific TCR beta clonotypes prevailed over the rest of the response.

The CDR3 loop spans 15 amino acids. V was trimmed by 6 bases and J by 4 bases, leaving 16 bases between them. A single record per CDR3 protein comes from TCRdb applying MiXCR to the reads. The top ten clones hold around 4.1% of a sample with around 320,000 distinct CDR3 sequences, around a tenth of them seen once. This clonotype was detected a few times. Its antigen is not known. The chain is built from TRBV12-3 or TRBV12-4 and TRBJ2-1, with a weak D call TRBD2 (5 bases). The sequencing sample was made of PBMCs. This sequence was found in a human donor in good health (CMV status not recorded). Some clones in this sample may be carry-over from other donors' samples. In DNA form, the CDR3 reads TGTGCCAGCAGGGTCAGCGGCTCCGATTACAATGAGCAGTTCTTC. This translates into CASRVSGSDYNEQFF.